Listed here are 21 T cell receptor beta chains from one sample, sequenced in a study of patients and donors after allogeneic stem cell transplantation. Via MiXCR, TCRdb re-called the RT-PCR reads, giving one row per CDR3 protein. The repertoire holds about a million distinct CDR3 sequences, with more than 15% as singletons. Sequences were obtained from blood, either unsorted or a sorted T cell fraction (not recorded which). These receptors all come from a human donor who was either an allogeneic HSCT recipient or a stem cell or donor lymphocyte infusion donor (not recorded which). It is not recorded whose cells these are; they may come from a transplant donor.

The chain's CDR3 is CASSRTHPYNEQFF. The CDR3, as DNA: TGCGCCAGCAGCCGGACCCACCCGTACAATGAGCAGTTCTTC. This chain joins TRBV5-1 and TRBJ2-1; D unresolved. The CDR3 spans 14 residues. Germline V gene sequence: CDR1 SGHRS, CDR2 YFSETQ. V lost 4 bases and J 4 bases, leaving 12 bases between the germline ends.

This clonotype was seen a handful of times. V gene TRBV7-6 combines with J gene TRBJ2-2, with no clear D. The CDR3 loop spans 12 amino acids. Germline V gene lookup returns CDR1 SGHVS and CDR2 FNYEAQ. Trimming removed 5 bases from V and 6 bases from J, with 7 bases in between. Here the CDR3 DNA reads TGTGCCAGCAGCCACGCCGCCGGGGAGCTGTTTTTT. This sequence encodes CASSHAAGELFF.

The CDR3 spells CASSQDRGPTHLYDTEAFF. In DNA, the CDR3 is TGCGCCAGCAGCCAAGATAGAGGCCCTACCCATCTTTACGACACTGAAGCTTTCTTT. The chain carries TRBV4-1 and TRBJ1-1; D gene uncertain. The germline V and J ends were trimmed by 0 bases and 3 bases, with 23 bases remaining between them. This CDR3 contains 19 residues. The V gene's germline CDR1 is MGHRA and CDR2 YSYEKL.

The chain's CDR3 is CASSYEITGGVQPQHF. The CDR3, as DNA: TGTGCCAGCAGTTACGAGATAACAGGGGGTGTTCAGCCCCAGCATTTT. The chain employs TRBV6-5 and TRBJ1-5, with 8 bases identical to TRBD1. Per the germline V gene, CDR1 is MNHEY and CDR2 is SVGAGI. This CDR3 is 16 amino acids long. V dropped 2 bases and J dropped 6; count of bases not matched to a gene: 9.

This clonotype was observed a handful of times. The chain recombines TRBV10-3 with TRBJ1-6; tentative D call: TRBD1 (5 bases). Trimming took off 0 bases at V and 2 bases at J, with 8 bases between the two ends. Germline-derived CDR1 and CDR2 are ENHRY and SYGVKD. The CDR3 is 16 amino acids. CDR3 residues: CAISESRGAYNSPLHF. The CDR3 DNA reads TGTGCCATCAGTGAGTCGCGAGGGGCCTATAATTCACCCCTCCACTTT.

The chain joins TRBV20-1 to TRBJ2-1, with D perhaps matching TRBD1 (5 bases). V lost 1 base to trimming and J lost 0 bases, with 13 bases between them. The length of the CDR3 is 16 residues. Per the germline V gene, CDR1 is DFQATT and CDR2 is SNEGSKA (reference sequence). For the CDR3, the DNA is TGCAGTGCTAGAGGTGGACAAACGAGCTCCTACAATGAGCAGTTCTTC. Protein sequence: CSARGGQTSSYNEQFF.

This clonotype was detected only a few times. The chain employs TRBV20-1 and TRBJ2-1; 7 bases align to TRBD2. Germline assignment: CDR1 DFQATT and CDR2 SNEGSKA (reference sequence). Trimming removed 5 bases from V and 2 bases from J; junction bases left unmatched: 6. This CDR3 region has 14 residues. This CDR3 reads CSAFGTITYNEQFF. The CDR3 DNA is TGCAGTGCTTTCGGGACTATTACCTACAATGAGCAGTTCTTC.

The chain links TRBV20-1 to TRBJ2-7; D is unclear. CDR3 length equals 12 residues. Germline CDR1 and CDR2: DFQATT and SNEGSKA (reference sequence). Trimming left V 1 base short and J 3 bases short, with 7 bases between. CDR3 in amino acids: CSARVDGYEQYF. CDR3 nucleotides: TGCAGTGCTAGAGTGGACGGCTACGAGCAGTACTTC.

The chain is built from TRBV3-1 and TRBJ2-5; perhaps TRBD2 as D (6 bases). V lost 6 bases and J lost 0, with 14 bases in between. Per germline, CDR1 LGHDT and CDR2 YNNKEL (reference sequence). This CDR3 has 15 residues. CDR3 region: CASSPAGYYQETQYF. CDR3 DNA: TGTGCCAGCAGTCCAGCGGGCTACTACCAAGAGACCCAGTACTTC.

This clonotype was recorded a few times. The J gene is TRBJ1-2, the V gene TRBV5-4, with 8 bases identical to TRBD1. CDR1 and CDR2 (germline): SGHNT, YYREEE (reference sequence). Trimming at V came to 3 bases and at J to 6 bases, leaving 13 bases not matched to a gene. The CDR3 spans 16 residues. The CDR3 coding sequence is TGTGCCAGCAGCTGGGGACAGGCGAGGTGGGCCGATGGCTACACCTTC. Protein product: CASSWGQARWADGYTF.

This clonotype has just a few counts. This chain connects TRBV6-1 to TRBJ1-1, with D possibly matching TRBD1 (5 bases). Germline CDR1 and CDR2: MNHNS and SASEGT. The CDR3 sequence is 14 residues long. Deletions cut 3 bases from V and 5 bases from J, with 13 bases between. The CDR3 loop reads CASSEPGGGTEAFF. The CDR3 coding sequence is TGTGCCAGCAGTGAGCCGGGCGGGGGGACTGAAGCTTTCTTT.

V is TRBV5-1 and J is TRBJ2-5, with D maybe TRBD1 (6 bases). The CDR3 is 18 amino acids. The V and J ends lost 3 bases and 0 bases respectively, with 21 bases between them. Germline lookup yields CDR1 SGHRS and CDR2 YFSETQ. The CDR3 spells CASSSLSPGHLNQETQYF. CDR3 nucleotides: TGCGCCAGCAGCTCCCTTTCACCGGGACACCTAAACCAAGAGACCCAGTACTTC.

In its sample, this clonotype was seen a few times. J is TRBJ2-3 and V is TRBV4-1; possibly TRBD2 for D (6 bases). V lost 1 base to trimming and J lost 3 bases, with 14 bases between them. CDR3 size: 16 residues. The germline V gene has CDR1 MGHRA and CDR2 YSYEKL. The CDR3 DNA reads TGCGCCAGCAGCCAAGTTGTCGGGAGTCCAACAGATACGCAGTATTTT. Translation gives CASSQVVGSPTDTQYF.

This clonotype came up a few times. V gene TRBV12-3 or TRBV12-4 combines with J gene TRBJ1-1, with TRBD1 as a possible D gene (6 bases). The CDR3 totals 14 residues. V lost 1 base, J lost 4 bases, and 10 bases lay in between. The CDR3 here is CASSLGGPGTEAFF. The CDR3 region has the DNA TGTGCCAGCAGTTTAGGGGGGCCTGGCACTGAAGCTTTCTTT.

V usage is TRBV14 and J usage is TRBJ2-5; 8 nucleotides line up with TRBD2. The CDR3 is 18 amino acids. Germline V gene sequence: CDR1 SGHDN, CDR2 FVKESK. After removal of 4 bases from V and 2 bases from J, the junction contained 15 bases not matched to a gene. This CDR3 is CASSRGLAGEGWQETQYF. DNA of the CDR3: TGTGCCAGCAGCCGTGGACTAGCTGGGGAGGGTTGGCAAGAGACCCAGTACTTC.

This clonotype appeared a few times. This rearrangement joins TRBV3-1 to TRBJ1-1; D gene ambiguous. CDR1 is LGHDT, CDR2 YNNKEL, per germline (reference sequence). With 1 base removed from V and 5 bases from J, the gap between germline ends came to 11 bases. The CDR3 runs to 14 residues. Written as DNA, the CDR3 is TGTGCCAGCAGCCAAGTCCCAGGTAAGACTGAAGCTTTCTTT. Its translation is CASSQVPGKTEAFF. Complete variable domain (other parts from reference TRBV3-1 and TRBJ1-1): DTAVSQTPKYLVTQMGNDKSIKCEQNLGHDTMYWYKQDSKKFLKIMFSYNNKELIINETVPNRFSPKSPDKAHLNLHINSLELGDSAVYFCASSQVPGKTEAFFGQGTRLTVV.

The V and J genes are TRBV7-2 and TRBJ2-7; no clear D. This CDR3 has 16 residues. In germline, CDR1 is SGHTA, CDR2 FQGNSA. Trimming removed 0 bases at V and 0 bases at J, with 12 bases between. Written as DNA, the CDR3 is TGTGCCAGCAGCTTAGCCAGTGTAGGCACCTCCTACGAGCAGTACTTC. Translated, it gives CASSLASVGTSYEQYF. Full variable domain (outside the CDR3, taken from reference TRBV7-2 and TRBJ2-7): GAGVSQSPSNKVTEKGKDVELRCDPISGHTALYWYRQSLGQGLEFLIYFQGNSAPDKSGLPSDRFSAERTGGSVSTLTIQRTQQEDSAVYLCASSLASVGTSYEQYFGPGTRLTVT.

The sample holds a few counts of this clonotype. DNA of the CDR3: TGTGCCAGCAGCCCAGGACAGGGGGCCAATTCACCCCTCCACTTT. Translation gives CASSPGQGANSPLHF. J is TRBJ1-6 and V is TRBV7-9, with 11 nucleotides matching TRBD1. This CDR3 has 15 amino acids. The junction had 4 bases not matched to a gene; V was cut back by 5 bases and J by 7 bases. The germline V gene encodes CDR1 SEHNR and CDR2 FQNEAQ (reference sequence).

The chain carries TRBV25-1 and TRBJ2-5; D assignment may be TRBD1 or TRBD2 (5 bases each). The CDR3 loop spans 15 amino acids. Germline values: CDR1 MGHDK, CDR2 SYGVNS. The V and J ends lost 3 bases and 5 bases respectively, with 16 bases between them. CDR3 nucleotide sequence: TGTGCCAGCAGTGATGGTGGGGGACCAGGCGAGACCCAGTACTTC. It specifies CASSDGGGPGETQYF.

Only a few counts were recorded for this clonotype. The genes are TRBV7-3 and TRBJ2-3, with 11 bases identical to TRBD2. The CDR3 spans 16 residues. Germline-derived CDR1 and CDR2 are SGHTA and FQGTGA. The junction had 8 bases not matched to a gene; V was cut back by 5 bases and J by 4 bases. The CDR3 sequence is CASSPTSGVYPDTQYF. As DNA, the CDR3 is TGTGCCAGCAGCCCGACTAGCGGGGTTTATCCAGATACGCAGTATTTT.

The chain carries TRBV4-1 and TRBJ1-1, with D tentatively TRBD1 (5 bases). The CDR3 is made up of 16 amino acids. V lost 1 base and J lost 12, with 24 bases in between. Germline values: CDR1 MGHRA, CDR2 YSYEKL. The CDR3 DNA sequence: TGCGCCAGCAGCCAAGGAACCCCGGGGCCAACTAGCGATTCTTTCTTT. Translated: CASSQGTPGPTSDSFF.